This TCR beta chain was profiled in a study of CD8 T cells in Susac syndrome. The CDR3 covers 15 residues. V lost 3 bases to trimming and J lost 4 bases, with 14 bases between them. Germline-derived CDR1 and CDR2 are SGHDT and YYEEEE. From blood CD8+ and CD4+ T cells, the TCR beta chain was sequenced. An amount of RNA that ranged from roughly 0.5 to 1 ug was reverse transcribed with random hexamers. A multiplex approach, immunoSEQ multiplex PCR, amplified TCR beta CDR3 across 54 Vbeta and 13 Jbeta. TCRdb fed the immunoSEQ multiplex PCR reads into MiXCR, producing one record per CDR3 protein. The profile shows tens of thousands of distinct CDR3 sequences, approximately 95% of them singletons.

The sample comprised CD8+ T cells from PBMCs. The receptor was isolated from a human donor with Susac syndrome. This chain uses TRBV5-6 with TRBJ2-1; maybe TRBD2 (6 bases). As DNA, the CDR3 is TGTGCCAGCAGCTCCAGCCCTAGCGATTACAATGAGCAGTTCTTC. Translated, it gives CASSSSPSDYNEQFF.